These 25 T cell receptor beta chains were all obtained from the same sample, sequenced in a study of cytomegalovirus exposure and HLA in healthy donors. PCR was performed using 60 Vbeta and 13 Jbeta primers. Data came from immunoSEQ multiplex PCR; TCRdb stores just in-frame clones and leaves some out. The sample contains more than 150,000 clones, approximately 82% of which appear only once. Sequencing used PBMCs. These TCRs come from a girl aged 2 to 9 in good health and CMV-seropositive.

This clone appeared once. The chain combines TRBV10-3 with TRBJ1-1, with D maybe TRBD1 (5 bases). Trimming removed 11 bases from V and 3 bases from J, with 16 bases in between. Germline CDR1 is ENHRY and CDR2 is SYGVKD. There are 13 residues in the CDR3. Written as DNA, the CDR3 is TGTGCCTCCAGGTTGGGGCCTGACACTGAAGCTTTCTTT. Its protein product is CASRLGPDTEAFF.

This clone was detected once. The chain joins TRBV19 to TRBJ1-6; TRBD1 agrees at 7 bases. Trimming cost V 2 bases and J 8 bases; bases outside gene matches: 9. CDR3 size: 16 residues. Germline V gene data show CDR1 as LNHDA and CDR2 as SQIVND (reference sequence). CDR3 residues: CASSIIDDREDSPLHF. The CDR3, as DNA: TGTGCCAGTAGTATAATTGACGACAGGGAAGATTCACCCCTCCACTTT.

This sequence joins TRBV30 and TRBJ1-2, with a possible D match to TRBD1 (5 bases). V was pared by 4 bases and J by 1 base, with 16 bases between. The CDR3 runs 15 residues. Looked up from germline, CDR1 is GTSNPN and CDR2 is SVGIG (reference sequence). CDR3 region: CAWITGSSFNYGYTF. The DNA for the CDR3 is TGTGCCTGGATAACAGGAAGCTCTTTTAACTATGGCTACACCTTC.

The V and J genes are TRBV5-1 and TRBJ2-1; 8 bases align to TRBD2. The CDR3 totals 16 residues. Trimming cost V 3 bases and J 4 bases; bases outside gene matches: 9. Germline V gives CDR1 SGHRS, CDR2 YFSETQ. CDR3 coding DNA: TGCGCCAGCAGCTCGCCCCAGAGCGGGAGTTACAATGAGCAGTTCTTC. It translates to CASSSPQSGSYNEQFF. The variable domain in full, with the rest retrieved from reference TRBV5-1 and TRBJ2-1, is KAGVTQTPRYLIKTRGQQVTLSCSPISGHRSVSWYQQTPGQGLQFLFEYFSETQRNKGNFPGRFSGRQFSNSRSEMNVSTLELGDSALYLCASSSPQSGSYNEQFFGPGTRLTVL.

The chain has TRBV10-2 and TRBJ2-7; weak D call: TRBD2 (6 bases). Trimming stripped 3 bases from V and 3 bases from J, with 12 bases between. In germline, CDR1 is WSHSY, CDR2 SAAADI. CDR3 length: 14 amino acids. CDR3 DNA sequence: TGCGCCAGCAGTGATGTGGGAGGCCACTACGAGCAGTACTTC. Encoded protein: CASSDVGGHYEQYF.

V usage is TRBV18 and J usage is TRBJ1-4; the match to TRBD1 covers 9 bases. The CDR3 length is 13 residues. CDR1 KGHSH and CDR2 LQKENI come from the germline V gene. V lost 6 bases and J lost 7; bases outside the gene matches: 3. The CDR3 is CASSKTGGEKLFF. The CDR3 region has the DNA TGTGCCAGCTCTAAGACAGGGGGTGAAAAACTGTTTTTT.

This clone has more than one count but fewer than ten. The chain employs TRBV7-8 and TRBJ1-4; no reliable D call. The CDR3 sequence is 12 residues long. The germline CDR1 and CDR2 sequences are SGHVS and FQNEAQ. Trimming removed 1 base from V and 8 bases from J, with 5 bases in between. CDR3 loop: CASSLVLEKLFF. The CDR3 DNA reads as TGTGCCAGCAGCTTAGTTCTCGAAAAACTGTTTTTT.

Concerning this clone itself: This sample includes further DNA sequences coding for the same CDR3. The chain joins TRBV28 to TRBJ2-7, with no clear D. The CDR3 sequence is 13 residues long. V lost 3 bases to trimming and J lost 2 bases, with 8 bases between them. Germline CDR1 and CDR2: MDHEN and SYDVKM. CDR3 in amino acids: CASSLGRAYEQYF. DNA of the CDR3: TGTGCCAGCAGTTTGGGCAGAGCCTACGAGCAGTACTTC.

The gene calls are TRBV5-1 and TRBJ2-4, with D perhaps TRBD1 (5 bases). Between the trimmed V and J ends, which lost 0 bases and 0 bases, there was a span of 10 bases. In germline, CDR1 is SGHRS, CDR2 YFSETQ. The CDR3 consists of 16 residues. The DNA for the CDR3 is TGCGCCAGCAGCTTGGACAGGAGCCTAGCCAAAAACATTCAGTACTTC. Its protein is CASSLDRSLAKNIQYF.

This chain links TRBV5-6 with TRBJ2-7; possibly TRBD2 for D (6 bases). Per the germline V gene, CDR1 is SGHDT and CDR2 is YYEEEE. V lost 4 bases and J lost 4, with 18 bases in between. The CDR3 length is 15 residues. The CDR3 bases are TGTGCCAGCAGCGGAAGGCGGGGAGTAAGATACGAGCAGTACTTC. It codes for CASSGRRGVRYEQYF.

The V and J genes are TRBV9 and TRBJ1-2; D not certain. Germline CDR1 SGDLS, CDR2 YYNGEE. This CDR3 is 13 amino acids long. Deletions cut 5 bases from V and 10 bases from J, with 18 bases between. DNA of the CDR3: TGTGCCAGCAGTGCAAACCCGGACGGACTCTACACCTTC. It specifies CASSANPDGLYTF.

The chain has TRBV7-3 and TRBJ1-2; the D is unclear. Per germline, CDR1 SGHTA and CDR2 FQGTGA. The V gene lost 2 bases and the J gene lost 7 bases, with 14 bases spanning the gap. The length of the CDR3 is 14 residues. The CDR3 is CASSLSGGRCGYTF. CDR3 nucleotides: TGTGCCAGCAGCTTATCCGGAGGAAGGTGTGGCTACACCTTC.

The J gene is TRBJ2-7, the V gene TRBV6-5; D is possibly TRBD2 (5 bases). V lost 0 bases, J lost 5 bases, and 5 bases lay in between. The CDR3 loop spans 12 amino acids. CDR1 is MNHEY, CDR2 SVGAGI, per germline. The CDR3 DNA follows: TGTGCCAGCAGTTACTCCGGGGACGAGCAGTACTTC. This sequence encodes CASSYSGDEQYF.

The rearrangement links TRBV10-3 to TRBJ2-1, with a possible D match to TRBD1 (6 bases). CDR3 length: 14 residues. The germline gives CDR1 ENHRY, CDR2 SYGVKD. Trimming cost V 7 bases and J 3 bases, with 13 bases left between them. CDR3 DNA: TGTGCCATCAATACAGGGCTAAACTACAATGAGCAGTTCTTC. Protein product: CAINTGLNYNEQFF.

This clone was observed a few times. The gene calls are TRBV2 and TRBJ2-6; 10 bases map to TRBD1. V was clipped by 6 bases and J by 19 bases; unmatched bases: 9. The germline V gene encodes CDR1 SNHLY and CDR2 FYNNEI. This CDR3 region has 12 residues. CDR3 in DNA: TGTGCCAGCAGCGAGACAGGGGGCTCCCTAACTTTC. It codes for CASSETGGSLTF.

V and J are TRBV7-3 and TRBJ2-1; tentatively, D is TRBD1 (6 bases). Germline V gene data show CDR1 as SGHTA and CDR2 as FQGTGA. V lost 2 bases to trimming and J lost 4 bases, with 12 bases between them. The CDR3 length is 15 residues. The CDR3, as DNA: TGTGCCAGCAGCTTAGGGGGACATGGGTACAATGAGCAGTTCTTC. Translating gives CASSLGGHGYNEQFF.

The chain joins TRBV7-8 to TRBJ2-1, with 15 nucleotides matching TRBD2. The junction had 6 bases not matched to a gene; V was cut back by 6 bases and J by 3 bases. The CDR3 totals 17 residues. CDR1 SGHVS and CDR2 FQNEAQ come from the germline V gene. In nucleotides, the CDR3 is TGTGCCAGCAGGCGGACTAGCGGGAGGGCTATCTACAATGAGCAGTTCTTC. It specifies CASRRTSGRAIYNEQFF.

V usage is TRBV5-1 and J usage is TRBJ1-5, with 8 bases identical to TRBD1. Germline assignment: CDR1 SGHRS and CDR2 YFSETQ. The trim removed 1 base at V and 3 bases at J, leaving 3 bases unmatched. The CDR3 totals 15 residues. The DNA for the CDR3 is TGCGCCAGCAGCTTGTCAGGGGGCCCCAATCAGCCCCAGCATTTT. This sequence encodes CASSLSGGPNQPQHF. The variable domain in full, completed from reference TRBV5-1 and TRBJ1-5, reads KAGVTQTPRYLIKTRGQQVTLSCSPISGHRSVSWYQQTPGQGLQFLFEYFSETQRNKGNFPGRFSGRQFSNSRSEMNVSTLELGDSALYLCASSLSGGPNQPQHFGDGTRLSIL.

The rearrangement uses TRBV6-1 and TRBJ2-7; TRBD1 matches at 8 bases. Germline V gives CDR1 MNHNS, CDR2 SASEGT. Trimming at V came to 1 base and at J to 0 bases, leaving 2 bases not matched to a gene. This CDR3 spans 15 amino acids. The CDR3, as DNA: TGTGCCAGCAGTGAAGGGACAGGGCACTCCTACGAGCAGTACTTC. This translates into CASSEGTGHSYEQYF.

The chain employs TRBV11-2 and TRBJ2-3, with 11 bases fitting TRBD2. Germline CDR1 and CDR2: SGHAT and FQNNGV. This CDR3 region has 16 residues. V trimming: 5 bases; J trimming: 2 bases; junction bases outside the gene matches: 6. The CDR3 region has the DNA TGTGCCAGCAGCCGCCGACTAGCGGGGAACACAGATACGCAGTATTTT. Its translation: CASSRRLAGNTDTQYF.

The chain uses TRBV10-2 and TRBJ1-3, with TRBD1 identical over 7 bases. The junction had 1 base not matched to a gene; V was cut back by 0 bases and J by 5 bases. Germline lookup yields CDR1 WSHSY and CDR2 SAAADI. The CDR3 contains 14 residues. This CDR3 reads CASSESQGRNTIYF. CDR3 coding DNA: TGCGCCAGCAGTGAGTCACAGGGGCGAAACACCATATATTTT.

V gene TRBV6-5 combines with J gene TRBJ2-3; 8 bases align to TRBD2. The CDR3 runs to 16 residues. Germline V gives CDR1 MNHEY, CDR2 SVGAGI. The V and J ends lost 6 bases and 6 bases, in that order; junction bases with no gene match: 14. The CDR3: CASSYGRSGGLDTQYF. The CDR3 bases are TGTGCCAGCAGCTACGGGAGGAGCGGGGGCCTCGATACGCAGTATTTT.

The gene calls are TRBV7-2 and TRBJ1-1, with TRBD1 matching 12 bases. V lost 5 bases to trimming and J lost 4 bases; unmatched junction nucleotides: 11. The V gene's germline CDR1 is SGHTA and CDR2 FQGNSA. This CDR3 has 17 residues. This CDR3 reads CASSRTPGTGGLTEAFF. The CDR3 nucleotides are TGTGCCAGCAGCCGCACACCCGGGACAGGGGGCCTCACTGAAGCTTTCTTT. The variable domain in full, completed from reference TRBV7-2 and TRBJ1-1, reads GAGVSQSPSNKVTEKGKDVELRCDPISGHTALYWYRQSLGQGLEFLIYFQGNSAPDKSGLPSDRFSAERTGGSVSTLTIQRTQQEDSAVYLCASSRTPGTGGLTEAFFGQGTRLTVV.

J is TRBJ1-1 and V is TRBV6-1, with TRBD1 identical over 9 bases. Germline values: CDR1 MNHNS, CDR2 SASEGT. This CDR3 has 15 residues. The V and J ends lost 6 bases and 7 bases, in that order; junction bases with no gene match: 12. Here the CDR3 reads CASRGTGSGAGEAFF. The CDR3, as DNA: TGTGCCAGCAGGGGGACAGGGTCGGGGGCAGGTGAAGCTTTCTTT.

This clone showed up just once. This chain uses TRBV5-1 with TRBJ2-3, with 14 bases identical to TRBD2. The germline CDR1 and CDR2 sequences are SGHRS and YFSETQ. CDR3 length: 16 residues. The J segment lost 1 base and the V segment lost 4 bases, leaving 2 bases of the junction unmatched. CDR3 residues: CASSPGLAGGTDTQYF. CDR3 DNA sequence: TGCGCCAGCAGCCCGGGACTAGCGGGGGGCACAGATACGCAGTATTTT.